The entry below describes one TCR beta chain. Its matching antigen is unknown. CD8 cells classed as naive were CD45RO-negative and positively selected for CCR7, excluding terminally differentiated effector memory CD45RA+ cells. The data are from a study of shared clonotypes between healthy human individuals. Study background: CD8 memory received one plate per donor, CD8 naive two, CD4 memory three and CD4 naive three.

Study conclusions and caveats: Relative to memory subsets, naive subsets generally showed larger estimated richness. The study found approximately 5% of naive CD4 clonotypes shared across several donors.

TCRdb's table, derived via immunoSEQ multiplex PCR, lists solely in-frame clones and lacks some. The table records millions of clones, approximately 94% of them present only once. Germline CDR1 reads SGHNT; CDR2 reads YYREEE (reference sequence). The ends were cut back, 1 base at V and 0 bases at J, with 7 bases in the middle. This CDR3 region has 14 residues. The sequence was collected from a man aged 18 to 30 in good health. Some clones in this sample may be carry-over from other donors' samples. V and J are TRBV5-4 and TRBJ1-2; D is unclear. Sample: naive CD8+ T cells from PBMCs. CDR3 in amino acids: CASSLRLPNYGYTF. In nucleotides, the CDR3 is TGTGCCAGCAGCTTGCGGCTCCCTAACTATGGCTACACCTTC.